The rows below give T cell receptor beta chains drawn from one sample of a study of blood T cell repertoires in COVID-19. Profiled with immunoSEQ multiplex PCR; TCRdb holds only in-frame clones, not every one. The sample carries about 150,000 clones, 65% to 85% recorded once. Sequenced material: peripheral blood. The receptors stem from a man aged 30 to 39 with COVID-19, enrolled during active disease. CDR3s include the opening cysteine and the closing phenylalanine or tryptophan. Each record gives: V gene, clone size, D gene, J gene, CDR3 DNA, CDR3 protein. A D gene is named only where the DNA matches it firmly. Clone size is not always given. Where it is, it says once, few, many or a class for expanded clones.

TRBV5-8	.	.	TRBJ1-1	TGTGCCAGCAGCAATATGACCCCCGGGGCTGAAGCTTTCTTT	CASSNMTPGAEAFF
TRBV28	.	.	TRBJ2-3	TGTGCCAGCAGTTTGTGGAGGACCACAGATACGCAGTATTTT	CASSLWRTTDTQYF
TRBV10-3	few	.	TRBJ1-2	TGTGCCATCAGGAGGACAGAAGCTAACTATGGCTACACCTTC	CAIRRTEANYGYTF
TRBV10-2	.	.	TRBJ1-5	TGCGCCAGCAGCCCGAGCGGGGGGATGAATCAGCCCCAGCATTTT	CASSPSGGMNQPQHF
TRBV19	.	TRBD2	TRBJ2-2	TGTGCCAGTAGTACTCCCCGTACTAGCGGGAGGACCGGGGAGCTGTTTTTT	CASSTPRTSGRTGELFF
TRBV19	.	.	TRBJ2-7	TGTGCCAGTAGCTTCGGGGGTTCCAACTACGAGCAGTACTTC	CASSFGGSNYEQYF
TRBV30	.	.	TRBJ2-1	TGTGCCTGGAGTGTACACTACCAGGGGACTGAGCAGTTCTTC	CAWSVHYQGTEQFF
TRBV14	.	.	TRBJ2-3	TGTGCCAGCAGCCAAGATCCCCCCGGAGGGGGAGGGCCGTGGAATACGCAGTATTTT	CASSQDPPGGGGPWNTQYF
TRBV25-1	.	TRBD1	TRBJ1-4	TGTGCCAGCAGCCCTTTACCGGGACAGGGGCTGTTGGAACTGTTTTTT	CASSPLPGQGLLELFF
TRBV5-1	.	TRBD1	TRBJ2-7	TGCGCCAGCAGCCCGGGACAGGGCATGGGATGGGGGTACTTC	CASSPGQGMGWGYF
TRBV13	few	TRBD2	TRBJ2-1	TGTGCCAGCAGCAACAGACTAGCGGGATTGTTCTTC	CASSNRLAGLFF
TRBV9	once	TRBD1	TRBJ2-5	TGTGCCAGCAGCGTAGGGGGACAGGTCACGGGGGAGACCCAGTACTTC	CASSVGGQVTGETQYF
TRBV12-3/TRBV12-4	.	.	TRBJ2-1	TGTGCCAGCAGGGGGTGGGGAGCGTCAGGGGCGTTCTTC	CASRGWGASGAFF
TRBV5-4	many	TRBD2	TRBJ2-1	TGTGCCAGCAGCTCTCTAGCGGGGTCCTACAATGAGCAGTTCTTC	CASSSLAGSYNEQFF
TRBV6-2/TRBV6-3	.	TRBD1	TRBJ2-1	TGTGCCAGCAGTTATCTGACCGGGACAGGGATAAGGGATGAGCAGTTCTTC	CASSYLTGTGIRDEQFF
TRBV28	.	.	TRBJ2-7	TGTGCCAGCAGTTCACGGGTATACGAGCAGTACTTC	CASSSRVYEQYF
TRBV30	.	TRBD2	TRBJ2-3	TGTGCCTGGAGTCATAGCGGGAGGGCGGGCACAGATACGCAGTATTTT	CAWSHSGRAGTDTQYF
TRBV10-3	.	.	TRBJ1-2	TGTGCCATCAGTGAAAACAGAAATGGCTACACCTTC	CAISENRNGYTF
TRBV27	.	TRBD2	TRBJ2-3	TGTGCCAGCAGCCCGCTGGGACTAGCGGGGGCAGATACGCAGTATTTT	CASSPLGLAGADTQYF
TRBV3-1/TRBV3-2	once	TRBD1	TRBJ1-1	TGTGCCAGCAGCCGGCAGGGGGCTGAAGCTTTCTTT	CASSRQGAEAFF
TRBV5-4	.	.	TRBJ2-7	TGTGCCAGCAGCTACGACAGCTACGAGCAGTACTTC	CASSYDSYEQYF
TRBV30	.	.	TRBJ2-1	TGTGCCTGGAGTGCCAACAATGAGCAGTTCTTC	CAWSANNEQFF
TRBV2	.	.	TRBJ1-1	TGTGCCAGCAGAAGACAGATGAACACTGAAGCTTTCTTT	CASRRQMNTEAFF
TRBV10-3	once	.	TRBJ1-4	TGTGCCATCAGCAGAAGTGAAGGGGGGGGAAAACTGTTTTTT	CAISRSEGGGKLFF
TRBV5-5	.	TRBD1	TRBJ1-4	TGTGCCAGCAGCTTCAGGGACAGTCGAGAAAAACTGTTTTTT	CASSFRDSREKLFF
TRBV2	.	TRBD2	TRBJ2-1	TGTGCCAGCACCGCTAGCGGGCGGCAGGGTGAGCAGTTCTTC	CASTASGRQGEQFF
TRBV27	.	.	TRBJ2-7	TGTGCCAGCAGTACAGGGTCCTCCTACGAGCAGTACTTC	CASSTGSSYEQYF
TRBV10-1	.	.	TRBJ2-1	TGCGCCAGCAGTGATACTTGGGAGCAGTTCTTC	CASSDTWEQFF
TRBV2	.	TRBD1	TRBJ1-5	TGTGCCAGCAGACGTCAGGGGGCGGGCAATCAGCCCCAGCATTTT	CASRRQGAGNQPQHF
TRBV7-9	many	TRBD1	TRBJ2-2	TGTGCCAGCAGCCAAAAAGGGACAGACACCGGGGAGCTGTTTTTT	CASSQKGTDTGELFF
TRBV19	.	.	TRBJ1-5	TGTGCCAGTAGTACACAACAGGGAAGCAATCAGCCCCAGCATTTT	CASSTQQGSNQPQHF
TRBV6-5	.	TRBD2	TRBJ2-7	TGTGCCAGCATCCCGACTAGCGGGGGTTACGAGCAGTACTTC	CASIPTSGGYEQYF
TRBV2	.	TRBD1	TRBJ2-2	TGTGCCAGCAGTGGCCCGACAGGGGGCAGGTCGGTCACCGGGGAGCTGTTTTTT	CASSGPTGGRSVTGELFF
TRBV7-2	few	.	TRBJ2-5	TGTGCCAGCAGCTTAGCGCGGACTACTCAAGAGACCCAGTACTTC	CASSLARTTQETQYF
TRBV28	once	.	TRBJ1-1	TGTGCCAGCAGCCACCCTAGTTCCCTTGAAGCTTTCTTT	CASSHPSSLEAFF
TRBV29-1	.	.	TRBJ2-5	TGCAGCGTTTACTACAGGAGCGCTGAGACCCAGTACTTC	CSVYYRSAETQYF
TRBV19	.	.	TRBJ2-1	TGTGCCAGTAGTATAGTACAGCGGCAATACAATGAGCAGTTCTTC	CASSIVQRQYNEQFF
TRBV6-2/TRBV6-3	.	TRBD1	TRBJ2-4	TGTGCCAGCAGTGGGACAGGGAGGTGGGACATTCAGTACTTC	CASSGTGRWDIQYF
TRBV15	.	.	TRBJ1-5	TGTGCCACCAGCAGAGATCCAGGGTCCCAGCATTTT	CATSRDPGSQHF
TRBV9	.	TRBD1	TRBJ2-7	TGTGCCAGCAGCGCCCCAGGGGGCACCTACGAGCAGTACTTC	CASSAPGGTYEQYF
TRBV5-6	.	.	TRBJ2-3	TGTGCCAGCAGCTTGGGTTTAGCGCTTTATACGCAGTATTTT	CASSLGLALYTQYF
TRBV6-2/TRBV6-3	many	.	TRBJ2-3	TGTGCCAGCAGTTACTCGACTAGCACAGATACGCAGTATTTT	CASSYSTSTDTQYF
TRBV10-2	.	TRBD1	TRBJ2-7	TGCGCCAGCAATTCCGGGACAGCGCCCTACGAGCAGTACTTC	CASNSGTAPYEQYF
TRBV24-1	few	.	TRBJ2-3	TGTGCCACCAGTGATTTAGGCAGGGTGCGTACTTCTAATCCCACAGATACGCAGTATTTT	CATSDLGRVRTSNPTDTQYF
TRBV24-1	.	.	TRBJ1-5	TGTGCCACCAGCGAGAGCAATCAGCCCCAGCATTTT	CATSESNQPQHF
TRBV12-2	.	.	TRBJ2-4	TGTGCAAGTCGCCTAAGTCTAGCCAAAAACATTCAGTACTTC	CASRLSLAKNIQYF
TRBV4-3	.	TRBD1	TRBJ2-1	TGCGCCAGCAGCCGAGGACAGGGGGCATTCAATGAGCAGTTCTTC	CASSRGQGAFNEQFF
TRBV4-3	.	.	TRBJ2-7	TGCGCCAGCAGTGAGGGAGTAGACTACGAGCAGTACTTC	CASSEGVDYEQYF
TRBV10-3	.	.	TRBJ1-1	TGTGCCATCACTCCCGCGGGATCAAACACTGAAGCTTTCTTT	CAITPAGSNTEAFF
TRBV27	.	.	TRBJ2-1	TGTGCCAGCAGCCCGTTAAGAGGCTCCTACAATGAGCAGTTCTTC	CASSPLRGSYNEQFF
TRBV7-8	.	TRBD2	TRBJ2-1	TGTGCCAGCAGCTTAGAATTAGCGGGGTACTTCAATGAGCAGTTCTTC	CASSLELAGYFNEQFF